A selection of T cell receptor beta chains follows, all from one sample in a study of beta chain features in type 1 diabetes. Profiling relied on immunoSEQ multiplex PCR, and the TCRdb table lists in-frame clones only, not all of them. The sample contains 900,000 or so clones, around a sixth of which appear only once. Input material: naive CD4+ T cells from blood. These receptors all come from a woman aged 18-29 years in good health. Both conserved end residues are part of each CDR3. D genes are given only for firm matches. The size field is filled for only some rows; it gives once, few, many or a size class.

abundance	d_gene	v_gene	j_gene	CDR3aa	CDR3nt
few	.	TRBV28	TRBJ2-7	CASSRYRGSYEQYF	TGTGCCAGCAGCAGATACCGTGGGAGCTACGAGCAGTACTTC
.	TRBD2	TRBV10-3	TRBJ2-5	CAIRTSGSEEQYF	TGTGCCATCAGAACTAGCGGTTCGGAAGAGCAGTACTTC
.	.	TRBV7-9	TRBJ1-1	CASSAQMNTEAFF	TGTGCCAGCAGCGCACAGATGAACACTGAAGCTTTCTTT
few	.	TRBV7-6	TRBJ2-1	CASSSRLSGEQFF	TGTGCCAGCAGCTCCCGGCTGTCGGGTGAGCAGTTCTTC
few	.	TRBV10-3	TRBJ2-1	CAISPRAGLREQFF	TGTGCCATCAGCCCCAGGGCAGGGCTTCGTGAGCAGTTCTTC
.	.	TRBV5-4	TRBJ1-1	CASSLDRNTEAFF	TGTGCCAGCAGCTTGGATAGAAACACTGAAGCTTTCTTT
.	TRBD2	TRBV7-2	TRBJ2-3	CASSLSGGRGTDTQYF	TGTGCCAGCAGCTTAAGCGGGGGGCGGGGCACAGATACGCAGTATTTT
.	TRBD1	TRBV2	TRBJ1-5	CASQGTVSNQPQHF	TGTGCCAGCCAGGGGACAGTTAGCAATCAGCCCCAGCATTTT
few	TRBD1	TRBV5-1	TRBJ2-1	CASSTAFQGDEQFF	TGCGCCAGCAGCACGGCGTTCCAGGGGGATGAGCAGTTCTTC
few	TRBD1	TRBV9	TRBJ2-1	CASSVRTGGSVNEQFF	TGTGCCAGCAGCGTACGGACAGGGGGCAGTGTGAATGAGCAGTTCTTC
.	.	TRBV5-1	TRBJ2-2	CASSLPRTDNYGELFF	TGCGCCAGCAGCCTTCCCCGGACAGACAATTACGGGGAGCTGTTTTTT
few	TRBD1	TRBV28	TRBJ2-7	CASSSGGASSYEQYF	TGTGCCAGCAGTTCAGGGGGTGCTAGCTCCTACGAGCAGTACTTC
.	TRBD1	TRBV10-3	TRBJ2-1	CAMGRQGDNEQFF	TGTGCCATGGGGAGACAGGGAGACAATGAGCAGTTCTTC
.	TRBD1	TRBV7-6	TRBJ2-5	CASSGQGFSGTQYF	TGTGCCAGCAGTGGACAGGGGTTCTCCGGGACCCAGTACTTC
.	.	TRBV6-1	TRBJ1-1	CASRNDGRGTEAFF	TGTGCCAGCAGGAACGACGGACGGGGCACTGAAGCTTTCTTT
.	TRBD1	TRBV4-3	TRBJ1-1	CASSQEQGVRAFF	TGCGCCAGCAGCCAAGAACAGGGGGTGAGAGCTTTCTTT
few	.	TRBV2	TRBJ2-6	CASSPSTSGANVLTF	TGTGCCAGCAGCCCCAGTACTTCTGGGGCCAACGTCCTGACTTTC
.	.	TRBV25-1	TRBJ2-5	CASSEMRGTETQYF	TGTGCCAGCAGTGAGATGAGGGGTACGGAGACCCAGTACTTC
.	.	TRBV5-6	TRBJ2-1	CASSSTRRAGQRNPNEQFF	TGTGCCAGCAGCTCCACCCGGAGAGCGGGACAGCGGAACCCCAATGAGCAGTTCTTC
few	.	TRBV7-2	TRBJ1-1	CASSFNFGATNGEAFF	TGTGCCAGCAGCTTCAATTTCGGGGCCACGAACGGTGAAGCTTTCTTT
.	.	TRBV11-2	TRBJ2-5	CASSSVQMETQYF	TGTGCCAGCAGTAGTGTGCAGATGGAGACCCAGTACTTC
.	TRBD2	TRBV25-1	TRBJ2-5	CASSLRGGGTQYF	TGTGCCAGCAGCCTGCGGGGCGGGGGGACCCAGTACTTC
.	.	TRBV6-6	TRBJ2-5	CASNEGGPTQYF	TGTGCCAGCAATGAGGGAGGCCCGACCCAGTACTTC
.	.	TRBV4-3	TRBJ1-2	CASSQVPRSGYTF	TGCGCCAGCAGCCAAGTTCCCCGCTCTGGCTACACCTTC
.	.	TRBV5-1	TRBJ1-1	CASSWQDVNTEAFF	TGCGCCAGCAGCTGGCAGGATGTGAACACTGAAGCTTTCTTT
few	.	TRBV7-9	TRBJ1-1	CASSLPLRGQRNTEAFF	TGTGCCAGCAGCCTGCCCCTCCGAGGACAGAGGAACACTGAAGCTTTCTTT
.	.	TRBV4-3	TRBJ1-3	CASSQDRLAGNTIYF	TGCGCCAGCAGCCAAGATCGGCTCGCGGGAAACACCATATATTTT
.	.	TRBV7-2	TRBJ2-7	CASSSTYEQYF	TGTGCCAGCAGCTCAACCTACGAGCAGTACTTC
.	.	TRBV27	TRBJ2-3	CASRASTDTQYF	TGTGCCAGCAGGGCGAGCACAGATACGCAGTATTTT
few	.	TRBV10-2	TRBJ2-7	CASRLWGDSTYEQYF	TGCGCCAGCAGGCTTTGGGGGGACAGCACCTACGAGCAGTACTTC
few	TRBD2	TRBV5-1	TRBJ2-1	CASSLLSGSSYNEQFF	TGCGCCAGCAGCTTACTAAGCGGGAGCTCCTACAATGAGCAGTTCTTC
few	.	TRBV7-9	TRBJ2-3	CASRDTSTAQYF	TGTGCCAGCAGGGATACTAGTACGGCGCAGTATTTT
.	.	TRBV7-2	TRBJ2-6	CASSQRGSGANVLTF	TGTGCCAGCAGCCAGAGGGGCTCTGGGGCCAACGTCCTGACTTTC
.	.	TRBV7-2	TRBJ2-1	CASSPGPENNEQFF	TGTGCCAGCAGCCCAGGGCCAGAGAACAATGAGCAGTTCTTC
.	.	TRBV7-2	TRBJ1-2	CASSLGGNYGYTF	TGTGCCAGCAGCTTAGGGGGGAACTATGGCTACACCTTC
.	.	TRBV2	TRBJ2-5	CASGVGVQTQYF	TGTGCCAGCGGGGTCGGGGTTCAGACCCAGTACTTC
.	.	TRBV7-9	TRBJ2-3	CASRTSTDTQYF	TGTGCCAGCAGGACTAGCACAGATACGCAGTATTTT
.	.	TRBV6-5	TRBJ1-2	CASSFGPPRWGYTF	TGTGCCAGCAGTTTTGGGCCCCCACGTTGGGGCTACACCTTC
few	TRBD2	TRBV7-2	TRBJ2-2	CASSFLAGAAGELFF	TGTGCCAGCAGCTTTCTAGCGGGTGCGGCCGGGGAGCTGTTTTTT
few	TRBD1	TRBV15	TRBJ2-1	CATSSRQGNDEQFF	TGTGCCACCAGCAGTAGACAGGGTAATGATGAGCAGTTCTTC
few	TRBD2	TRBV4-3	TRBJ2-5	CASSQGVLAGSQETQYF	TGCGCCAGCAGCCAAGGGGTACTAGCGGGGAGCCAAGAGACCCAGTACTTC
.	TRBD1	TRBV2	TRBJ1-1	CASSDPGQVYTEAFF	TGTGCCAGCAGTGACCCGGGACAGGTGTACACTGAAGCTTTCTTT
few	.	TRBV6-1	TRBJ2-7	CASIRDGLLSYEQYF	TGTGCCAGCATTAGAGATGGACTCCTCTCCTACGAGCAGTACTTC
.	TRBD2	TRBV6-5	TRBJ2-7	CASSFLAGGPYEQYF	TGTGCCAGCAGTTTCTTAGCGGGAGGGCCCTACGAGCAGTACTTC
few	.	TRBV28	TRBJ1-6	CASSLIWGNSPLHF	TGTGCCAGCAGTTTGATCTGGGGGAATTCACCCCTCCACTTT
.	.	TRBV6-1	TRBJ2-7	CASSETYVDEQYF	TGTGCCAGCAGTGAAACTTACGTCGACGAGCAGTACTTC
.	.	TRBV5-1	TRBJ2-3	CASSLGADTSTDTQYF	TGCGCCAGCAGCTTGGGCGCGGATACTAGCACAGATACGCAGTATTTT
few	TRBD2	TRBV7-8	TRBJ2-3	CASSPRAGGATDTQYF	TGTGCCAGCAGCCCGCGGGCGGGAGGGGCCACAGATACGCAGTATTTT
.	TRBD2	TRBV4-1	TRBJ2-1	CASSPTSGRALPMNNEQFF	TGCGCCAGCAGCCCGACTAGCGGGAGGGCTCTCCCGATGAACAATGAGCAGTTCTTC
.	.	TRBV6-5	TRBJ2-5	CASSPTIPEETQYF	TGTGCCAGCAGTCCGACTATTCCAGAAGAGACCCAGTACTTC
.	TRBD1	TRBV28	TRBJ2-3	CASSGFGQGLILDTQYF	TGTGCCAGCAGTGGGTTCGGACAGGGTTTAATTCTAGATACGCAGTATTTT
few	.	TRBV4-1	TRBJ2-6	CASSQPRSSGANVLTF	TGCGCCAGCAGCCAACCCCGTTCGTCTGGGGCCAACGTCCTGACTTTC
few	.	TRBV7-9	TRBJ2-2	CASSRSQLNTGELFF	TGTGCCAGCAGCCGGTCCCAACTCAACACCGGGGAGCTGTTTTTT
.	.	TRBV4-3	TRBJ2-1	CASSQGQTPYNEQFF	TGCGCCAGCAGCCAAGGACAGACACCCTACAATGAGCAGTTCTTC
few	.	TRBV15	TRBJ2-3	CATSSQSGLAFTQYF	TGTGCCACCAGCAGTCAGAGCGGGTTGGCGTTTACGCAGTATTTT